The TCR beta chain described here comes from a study of blood T cell repertoires in COVID-19. Overall study context: COVID-19 samples from acute and convalescent phases originated in the United States, Italy and Spain. T cells, B-cell-depleted T cells, or PBMCs supplied cDNA or gDNA.

In the authors' workflow: Cell counts per sample came from amplifying reference gene primers. The method was immunoSEQ multiplex PCR; TCRdb's version includes in-frame clones alone and lacks a portion of them. The D gene and trimming were derived from the DNA, and the V and J assignments and clone size from that table. In the table there are roughly 250,000 clones, 88% of which are singletons. The germline V gene has CDR1 MNHNS and CDR2 SASEGT. This CDR3 is built from 14 residues. The V and J ends lost 6 bases and 6 bases, in that order; junction bases with no gene match: 4. Sequenced: peripheral blood. The chain carries TRBV6-1 and TRBJ2-2; 10 bases align to TRBD1. The receptor comes from a man aged 60 to 75 who had recovered from COVID-19. The chain's CDR3 is CASRSGTGAGELFF. The CDR3 nucleotides read TGTGCCAGCAGATCCGGGACAGGGGCCGGGGAGCTGTTTTTT.